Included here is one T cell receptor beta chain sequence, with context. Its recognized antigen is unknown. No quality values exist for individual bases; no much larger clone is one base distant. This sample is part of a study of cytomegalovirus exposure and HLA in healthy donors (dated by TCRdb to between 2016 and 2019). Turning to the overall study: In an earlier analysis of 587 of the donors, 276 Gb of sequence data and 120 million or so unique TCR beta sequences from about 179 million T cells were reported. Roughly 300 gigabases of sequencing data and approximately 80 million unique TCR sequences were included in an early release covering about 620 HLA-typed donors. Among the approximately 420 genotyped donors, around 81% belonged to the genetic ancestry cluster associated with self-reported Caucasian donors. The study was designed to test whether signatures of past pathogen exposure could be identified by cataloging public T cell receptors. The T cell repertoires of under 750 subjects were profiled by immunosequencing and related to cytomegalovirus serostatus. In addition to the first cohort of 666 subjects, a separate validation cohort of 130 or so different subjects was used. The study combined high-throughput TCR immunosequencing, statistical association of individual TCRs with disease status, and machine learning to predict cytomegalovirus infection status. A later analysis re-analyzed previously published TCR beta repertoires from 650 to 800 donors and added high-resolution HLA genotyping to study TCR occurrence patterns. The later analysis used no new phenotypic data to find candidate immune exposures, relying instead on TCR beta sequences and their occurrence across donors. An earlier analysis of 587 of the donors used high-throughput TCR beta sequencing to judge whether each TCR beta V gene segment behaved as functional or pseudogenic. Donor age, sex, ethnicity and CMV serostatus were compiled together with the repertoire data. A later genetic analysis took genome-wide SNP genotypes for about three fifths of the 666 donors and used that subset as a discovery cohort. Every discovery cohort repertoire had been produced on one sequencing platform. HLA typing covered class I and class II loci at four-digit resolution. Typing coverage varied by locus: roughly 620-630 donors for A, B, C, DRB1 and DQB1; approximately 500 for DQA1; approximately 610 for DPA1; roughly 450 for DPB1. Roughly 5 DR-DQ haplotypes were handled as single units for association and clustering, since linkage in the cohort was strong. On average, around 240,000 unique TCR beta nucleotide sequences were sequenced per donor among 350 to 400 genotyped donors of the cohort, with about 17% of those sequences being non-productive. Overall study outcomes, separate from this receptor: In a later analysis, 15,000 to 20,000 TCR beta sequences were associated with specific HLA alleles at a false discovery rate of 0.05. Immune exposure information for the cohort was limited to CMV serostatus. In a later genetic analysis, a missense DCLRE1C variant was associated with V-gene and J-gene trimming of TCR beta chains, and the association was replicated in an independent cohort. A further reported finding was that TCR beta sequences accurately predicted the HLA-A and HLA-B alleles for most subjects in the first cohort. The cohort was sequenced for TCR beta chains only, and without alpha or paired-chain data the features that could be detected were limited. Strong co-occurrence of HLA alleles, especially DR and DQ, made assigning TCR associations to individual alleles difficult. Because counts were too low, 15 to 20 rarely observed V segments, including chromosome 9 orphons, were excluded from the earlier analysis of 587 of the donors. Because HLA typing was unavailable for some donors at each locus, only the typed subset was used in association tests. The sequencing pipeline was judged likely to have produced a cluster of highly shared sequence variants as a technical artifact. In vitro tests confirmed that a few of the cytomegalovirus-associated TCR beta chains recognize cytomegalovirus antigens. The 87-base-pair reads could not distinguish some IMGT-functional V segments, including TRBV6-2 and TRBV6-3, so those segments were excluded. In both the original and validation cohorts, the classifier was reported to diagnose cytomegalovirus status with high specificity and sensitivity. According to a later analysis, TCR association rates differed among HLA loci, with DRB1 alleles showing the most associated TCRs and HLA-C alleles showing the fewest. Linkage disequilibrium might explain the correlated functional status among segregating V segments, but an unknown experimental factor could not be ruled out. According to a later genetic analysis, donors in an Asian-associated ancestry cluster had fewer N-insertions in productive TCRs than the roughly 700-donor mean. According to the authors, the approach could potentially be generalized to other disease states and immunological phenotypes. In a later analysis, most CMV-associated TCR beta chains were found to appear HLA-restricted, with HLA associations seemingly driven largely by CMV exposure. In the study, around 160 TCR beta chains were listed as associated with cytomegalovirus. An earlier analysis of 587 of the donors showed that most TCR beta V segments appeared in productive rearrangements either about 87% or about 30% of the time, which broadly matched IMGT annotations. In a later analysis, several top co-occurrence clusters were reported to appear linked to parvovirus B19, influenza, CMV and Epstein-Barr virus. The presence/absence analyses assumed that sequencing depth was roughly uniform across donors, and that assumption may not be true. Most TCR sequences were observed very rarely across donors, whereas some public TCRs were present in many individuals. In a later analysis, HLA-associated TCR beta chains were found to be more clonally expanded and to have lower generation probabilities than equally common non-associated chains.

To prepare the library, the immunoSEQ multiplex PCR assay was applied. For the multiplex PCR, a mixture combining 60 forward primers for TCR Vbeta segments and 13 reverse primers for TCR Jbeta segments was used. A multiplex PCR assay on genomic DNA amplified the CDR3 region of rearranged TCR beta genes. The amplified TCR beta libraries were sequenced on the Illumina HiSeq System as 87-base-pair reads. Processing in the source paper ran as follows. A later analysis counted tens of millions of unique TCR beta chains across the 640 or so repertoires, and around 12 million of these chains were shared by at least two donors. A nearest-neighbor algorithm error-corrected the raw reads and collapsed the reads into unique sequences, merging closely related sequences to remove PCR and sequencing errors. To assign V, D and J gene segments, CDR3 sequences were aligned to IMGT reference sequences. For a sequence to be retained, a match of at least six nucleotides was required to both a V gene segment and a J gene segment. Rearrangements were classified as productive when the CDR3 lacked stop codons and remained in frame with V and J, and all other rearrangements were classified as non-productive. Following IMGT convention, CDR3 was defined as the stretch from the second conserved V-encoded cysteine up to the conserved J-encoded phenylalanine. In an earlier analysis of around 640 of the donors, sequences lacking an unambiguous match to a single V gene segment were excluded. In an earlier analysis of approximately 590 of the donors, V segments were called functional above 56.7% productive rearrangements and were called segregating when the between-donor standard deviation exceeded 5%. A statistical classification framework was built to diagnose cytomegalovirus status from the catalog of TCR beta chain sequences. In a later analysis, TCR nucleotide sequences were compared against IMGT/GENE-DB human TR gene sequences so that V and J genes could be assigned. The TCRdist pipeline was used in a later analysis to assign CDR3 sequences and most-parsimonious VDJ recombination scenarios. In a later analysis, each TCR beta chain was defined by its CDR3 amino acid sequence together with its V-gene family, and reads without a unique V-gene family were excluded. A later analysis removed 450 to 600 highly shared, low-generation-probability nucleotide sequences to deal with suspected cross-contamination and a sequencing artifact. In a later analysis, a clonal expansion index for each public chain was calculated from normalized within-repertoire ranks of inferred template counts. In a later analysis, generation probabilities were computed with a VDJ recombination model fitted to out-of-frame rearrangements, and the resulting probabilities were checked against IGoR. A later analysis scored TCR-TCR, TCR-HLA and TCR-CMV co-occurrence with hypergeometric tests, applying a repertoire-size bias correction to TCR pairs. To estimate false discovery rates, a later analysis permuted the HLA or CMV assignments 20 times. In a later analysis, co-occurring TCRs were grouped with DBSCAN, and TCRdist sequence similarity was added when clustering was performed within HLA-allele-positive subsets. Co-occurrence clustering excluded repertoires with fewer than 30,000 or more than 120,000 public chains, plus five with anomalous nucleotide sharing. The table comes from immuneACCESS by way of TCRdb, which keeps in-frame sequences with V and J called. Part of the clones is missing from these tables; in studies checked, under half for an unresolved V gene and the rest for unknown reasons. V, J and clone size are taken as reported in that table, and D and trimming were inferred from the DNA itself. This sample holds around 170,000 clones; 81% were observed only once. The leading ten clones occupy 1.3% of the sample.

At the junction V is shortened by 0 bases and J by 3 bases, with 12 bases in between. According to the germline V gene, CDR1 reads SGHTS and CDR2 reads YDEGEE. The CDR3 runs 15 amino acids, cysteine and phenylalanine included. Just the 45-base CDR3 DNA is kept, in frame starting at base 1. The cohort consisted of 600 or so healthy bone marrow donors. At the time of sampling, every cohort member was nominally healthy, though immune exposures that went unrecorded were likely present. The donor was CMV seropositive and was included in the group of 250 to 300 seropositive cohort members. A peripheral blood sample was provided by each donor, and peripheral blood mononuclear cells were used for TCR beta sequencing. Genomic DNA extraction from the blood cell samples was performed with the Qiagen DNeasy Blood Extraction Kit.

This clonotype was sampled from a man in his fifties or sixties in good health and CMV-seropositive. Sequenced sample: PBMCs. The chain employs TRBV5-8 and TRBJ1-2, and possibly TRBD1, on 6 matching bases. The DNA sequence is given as TGTGCCAGCAGCTTGGGACAGGTTTCAGACTATGGCTACACCTTC. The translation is CASSLGQVSDYGYTF.